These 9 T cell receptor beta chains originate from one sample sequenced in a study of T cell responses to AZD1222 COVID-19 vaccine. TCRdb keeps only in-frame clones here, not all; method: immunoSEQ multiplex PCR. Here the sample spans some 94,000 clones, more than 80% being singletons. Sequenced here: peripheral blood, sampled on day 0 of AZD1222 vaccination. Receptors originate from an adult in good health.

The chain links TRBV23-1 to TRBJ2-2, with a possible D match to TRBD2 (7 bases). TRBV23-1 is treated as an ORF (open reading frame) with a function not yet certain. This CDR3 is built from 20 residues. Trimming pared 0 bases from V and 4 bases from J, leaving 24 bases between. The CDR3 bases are TGCGCCAGCAGTCAATCGTCTGAGGGTCCGGGGGGCGAGGGCACCGGGGAGCTGTTTTTT. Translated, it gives CASSQSSEGPGGEGTGELFF.

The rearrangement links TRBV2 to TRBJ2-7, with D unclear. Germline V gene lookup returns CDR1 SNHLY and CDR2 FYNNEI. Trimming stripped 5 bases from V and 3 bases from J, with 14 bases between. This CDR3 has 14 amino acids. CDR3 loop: CASSKEKPDYEQYF. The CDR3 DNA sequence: TGTGCCAGCAGTAAAGAGAAACCAGACTACGAGCAGTACTTC.

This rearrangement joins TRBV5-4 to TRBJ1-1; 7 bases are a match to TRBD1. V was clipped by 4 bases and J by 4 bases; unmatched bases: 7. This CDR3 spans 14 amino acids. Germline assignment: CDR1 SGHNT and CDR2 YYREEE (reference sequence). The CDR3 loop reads CASSGGQRGTEAFF. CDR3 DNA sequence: TGTGCCAGCAGCGGGGGACAGCGAGGCACTGAAGCTTTCTTT.

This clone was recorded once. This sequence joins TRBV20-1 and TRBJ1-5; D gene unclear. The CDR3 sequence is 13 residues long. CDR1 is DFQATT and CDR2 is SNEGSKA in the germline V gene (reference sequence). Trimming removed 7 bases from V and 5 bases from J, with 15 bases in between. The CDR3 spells CSVSRAVDQPQHF. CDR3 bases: TGCAGTGTTAGTCGGGCAGTGGATCAGCCCCAGCATTTT.

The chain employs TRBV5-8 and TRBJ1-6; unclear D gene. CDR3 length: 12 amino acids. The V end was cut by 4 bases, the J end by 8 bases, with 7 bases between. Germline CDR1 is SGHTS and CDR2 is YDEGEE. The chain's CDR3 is CASSRRDSPLHF. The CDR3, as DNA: TGTGCCAGCAGCAGAAGGGATTCACCCCTCCACTTT.

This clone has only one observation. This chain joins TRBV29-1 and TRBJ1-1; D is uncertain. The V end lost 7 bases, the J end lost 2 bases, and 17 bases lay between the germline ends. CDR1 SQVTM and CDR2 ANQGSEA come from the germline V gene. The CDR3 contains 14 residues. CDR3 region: CSANHGGVNTEAFF. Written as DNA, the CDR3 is TGCAGCGCCAACCACGGCGGGGTAAACACTGAAGCTTTCTTT.

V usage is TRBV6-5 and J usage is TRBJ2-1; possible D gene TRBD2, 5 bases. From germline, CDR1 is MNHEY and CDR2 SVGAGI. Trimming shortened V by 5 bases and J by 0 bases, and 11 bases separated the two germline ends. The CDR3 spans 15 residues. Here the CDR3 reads CASSPGDSSYNEQFF. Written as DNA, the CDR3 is TGTGCCAGCAGTCCCGGGGATAGCTCCTACAATGAGCAGTTCTTC.

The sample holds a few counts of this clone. CDR3 sequence (DNA): TGTGCCAGCAGTTTTGCAGGGTTATATGGCTACACCTTC. Amino acids: CASSFAGLYGYTF. The rearrangement links TRBV28 to TRBJ1-2; tentative D call: TRBD1 (5 bases). The germline V gene has CDR1 MDHEN and CDR2 SYDVKM. This CDR3 is built from 13 residues. The ends were cut back, 3 bases at V and 5 bases at J, with 10 bases in the middle.

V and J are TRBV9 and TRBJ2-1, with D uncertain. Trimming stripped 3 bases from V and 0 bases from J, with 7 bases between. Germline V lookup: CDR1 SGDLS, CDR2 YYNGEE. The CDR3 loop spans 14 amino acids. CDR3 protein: CASSDPSSYNEQFF. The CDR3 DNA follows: TGTGCCAGCAGCGACCCCAGCTCCTACAATGAGCAGTTCTTC.